Presented here are 11 T cell receptor beta chains from one specimen sequenced in a study of cytomegalovirus exposure and HLA in healthy donors. Some clones are missing from TCRdb's copy, which holds only in-frame ones; the method was immunoSEQ multiplex PCR. Among 140,000 or so clones, 85% to 90% were seen once, and the ten largest hold about 6.4%. The sequenced sample consisted of PBMCs. The receptors were gathered from a woman in her 30s in good health and CMV-seropositive.

The V and J genes are TRBV5-6 and TRBJ2-3, with 12 bases matching TRBD2. Germline V gene data show CDR1 as SGHDT and CDR2 as YYEEEE. This CDR3 comprises 18 residues. After removal of 0 bases from V and 2 bases from J, the junction contained 7 bases not matched to a gene. CDR3 DNA: TGTGCCAGCAGCTTGGCCGAGACTAGCGGGGGATACACAGATACGCAGTATTTT. Its translation is CASSLAETSGGYTDTQYF.

This clone showed up just once. The V gene is TRBV29-1, the J gene TRBJ1-2, with 10 bases matching TRBD1. V lost 1 base to trimming and J lost 7 bases; unmatched junction nucleotides: 9. The CDR3 covers 15 residues. Germline-derived CDR1 and CDR2 are SQVTM and ANQGSEA. CDR3 bases: TGCAGCGTTGAAGGGGACAGGGGACCTAGGGGTGGCTACACCTTC. Residues: CSVEGDRGPRGGYTF.

The chain couples TRBV2 to TRBJ2-3; 10 bases line up with TRBD1. Germline-derived CDR1 and CDR2 are SNHLY and FYNNEI. This CDR3 contains 15 residues. After removal of 3 bases from V and 3 bases from J, the junction contained 3 bases not matched to a gene. CDR3 amino acids: CASSDGQGGTDTQYF. As DNA, the CDR3 is TGTGCCAGCAGTGACGGACAGGGGGGAACAGATACGCAGTATTTT.

V and J are TRBV9 and TRBJ2-3, with D perhaps matching TRBD2 (5 bases). The CDR3 runs 15 residues. Germline V gene sequence: CDR1 SGDLS, CDR2 YYNGEE. The germline V and J ends were trimmed by 3 bases and 2 bases, with 13 bases remaining between them. The CDR3 DNA is TGTGCCAGCAGCGGTACGGGGTACGACACAGATACGCAGTATTTT. Translating it yields CASSGTGYDTDTQYF. Looking up the rest from reference TRBV9 and TRBJ2-3 gives the full variable domain: DSGVTQTPKHLITATGQRVTLRCSPRSGDLSVYWYQQSLDQGLQFLIQYYNGEERAKGNILERFSAQQFPDLHSELNLSSLELGDSALYFCASSGTGYDTDTQYFGPGTRLTVL.

The chain has TRBV7-2 and TRBJ1-2; D is possibly TRBD1 (5 bases). The CDR3 has 14 amino acids. Germline V gives CDR1 SGHTA, CDR2 FQGNSA. Trimming removed 2 bases from V and 4 bases from J, with 11 bases in between. CDR3 sequence (DNA): TGTGCCAGCAGCTTACATGCAGGGTTCTATGGCTACACCTTC. This encodes CASSLHAGFYGYTF.

This chain links TRBV28 with TRBJ2-1, with D possibly matching TRBD1 (6 bases). The V gene's germline CDR1 is MDHEN and CDR2 SYDVKM. The CDR3 length is 16 residues. V was clipped by 0 bases and J by 2 bases, with 11 bases between them. CDR3 amino acids: CASSLWRGQTYNEQFF. The CDR3 DNA follows: TGTGCCAGCAGTTTATGGAGGGGACAAACCTACAATGAGCAGTTCTTC.

This rearrangement joins TRBV7-9 to TRBJ2-4, with TRBD2 matching 15 bases. CDR1 is SEHNR, CDR2 FQNEAQ, per germline (reference sequence). CDR3 length: 17 residues. Trimming at V came to 4 bases and at J to 7 bases, leaving 8 bases not matched to a gene. The DNA of the CDR3 is TGTGCCAGCAGCTCCGGACTAGCGGGAGGGCCCAGGAACATTCAGTACTTC. This sequence encodes CASSSGLAGGPRNIQYF.

This chain connects TRBV6-6 to TRBJ2-7; possibly TRBD2 for D (5 bases). The CDR3 has 13 residues. V was clipped by 2 bases and J by 7 bases, with 12 bases between them. Germline CDR1 and CDR2: MNHNY and SVGAGI (reference sequence). The CDR3 nucleotides are TGTGCCAGCAGTTACGGCCTGACGGGGGAGCAGTACTTC. Its protein product is CASSYGLTGEQYF.

The rearrangement links TRBV5-1 to TRBJ2-7; 7 nucleotides match TRBD1. The germline gives CDR1 SGHRS, CDR2 YFSETQ. The CDR3 runs 14 residues. V gave up 4 bases and J gave up 4 bases; unmatched junction bases: 8. CDR3 region: CASSRTGVVYEQYF. The CDR3 nucleotides are TGCGCCAGCAGCCGAACAGGGGTTGTATACGAGCAGTACTTC. The whole variable domain, remainder taken from reference TRBV5-1 and TRBJ2-7, is KAGVTQTPRYLIKTRGQQVTLSCSPISGHRSVSWYQQTPGQGLQFLFEYFSETQRNKGNFPGRFSGRQFSNSRSEMNVSTLELGDSALYLCASSRTGVVYEQYFGPGTRLTVT.

The rearrangement joins TRBV29-1 to TRBJ2-1; D is uncertain. The V end was cut by 3 bases, the J end by 0 bases, with 12 bases between. Germline CDR1 is SQVTM and CDR2 is ANQGSEA. This CDR3 is built from 15 residues. CDR3 sequence reads: CSVDVGRSSYNEQFF. CDR3 nucleotides: TGCAGCGTTGATGTCGGCCGGAGCTCCTACAATGAGCAGTTCTTC.

The chain combines TRBV28 with TRBJ2-2; D perhaps matches TRBD1 (6 bases). Trimming removed 5 bases at V and 0 bases at J, with 10 bases between. CDR1 is MDHEN, CDR2 SYDVKM, per germline. There are 15 residues in the CDR3. The CDR3 region is CASSQAGANTGELFF. CDR3 DNA sequence: TGTGCCAGCAGTCAAGCAGGGGCGAACACCGGGGAGCTGTTTTTT.